This TCR beta chain comes out of a study of T-cell reconstitution after alpha-beta-depleted transplantation in children. General study results and limits: One year post-transplant, T-cell counts and diversity were largely derived from T cells produced anew. Reports say that about two months after transplant, the alpha-beta T cells came out of several hundred graft clones that had expanded. For some patients, TCRbeta diversity was high at day 60 because of recipient T cells and thymic progenitors that survived.

A TCRbeta library incorporating unique molecular identifiers was prepared. TCRdb reprocessed the PCR reads with MiXCR, giving one entry per CDR3 protein. The repertoire holds around 30,000 distinct CDR3 sequences, with under 7.5% as singletons. This clonotype has a count of ten or more. No antigen is known for it. The TCR originated in a child under two years old who had a stem cell transplant for acute myeloid leukemia, so the T cells may come from the graft donor. The sample here was peripheral blood, taken 60 days after TCRalphabeta/CD19-depleted stem cell transplant.

The chain's CDR3 is CASSLPGGTGELFF. The CDR3 region has the DNA TGTGCCAGCAGCTTACCAGGGGGGACCGGGGAGCTGTTTTTT. The rearrangement links TRBV5-5 to TRBJ2-2; maybe TRBD1 (7 bases). The ends were cut back, 2 bases at V and 5 bases at J, with 10 bases in the middle. This CDR3 spans 14 amino acids. The germline V gene has CDR1 SGHKS and CDR2 YYEKEE (reference sequence).